Listed below are T cell receptor beta chains from one sample, sequenced in a study of cytomegalovirus exposure and HLA in healthy donors. Data came from immunoSEQ multiplex PCR; TCRdb stores just in-frame clones and leaves some out. Found here are about 160,000 clones, around 82% of them singletons; the top ten hold about 10%. The sample taken for sequencing was PBMCs. Every receptor here comes from a man in his fifties or sixties in good health and CMV-seropositive. Both conserved end residues are part of each CDR3. A D gene is named only where the DNA matches it firmly. A row's size may be missing; if present it is once, few, many or a size class.

TRBJ1-1 TRBV2 TRBD1 - CASNKQGKDTEAFF TGTGCCAGCAACAAACAGGGGAAAGACACTGAAGCTTTCTTT
TRBJ2-5 TRBV28 TRBD1 - CASRFDRAGETQYF TGTGCCAGCAGATTTGACAGGGCGGGAGAGACCCAGTACTTC
TRBJ1-2 TRBV7-6 TRBD1 once CASSSVDRGSYGYTF TGTGCCAGCAGCTCTGTGGACAGGGGAAGCTATGGCTACACCTTC
TRBJ2-7 TRBV7-2 TRBD2 - CASSLAPSGKYEQYF TGTGCCAGCAGCTTAGCACCTAGCGGGAAGTACGAGCAGTACTTC
TRBJ1-2 TRBV4-2 - - CASSQVKGDGYTF TGTGCCAGCAGCCAAGTAAAAGGAGATGGCTACACCTTC
TRBJ2-7 TRBV5-1 TRBD2 - CASSLAGLAPYEQYF TGCGCCAGCAGCTTGGCCGGACTAGCGCCCTACGAGCAGTACTTC
TRBJ2-2 TRBV7-3 TRBD2 - CASSPLSRGADTGELFF TGTGCCAGCAGCCCCCTGTCGCGGGGGGCCGACACCGGGGAGCTGTTTTTT
TRBJ2-7 TRBV28 - - CASIQDRNYEQYF TGTGCCAGCATCCAAGACAGGAACTACGAGCAGTACTTC
TRBJ1-6 TRBV28 TRBD1 - CASSSGQVYNSPLHF TGTGCCAGCAGTTCGGGACAGGTATATAATTCACCCCTCCACTTT
TRBJ2-5 TRBV5-1 - - CASSLASPGSQETQYF TGCGCCAGCAGCTTGGCGTCACCAGGTTCCCAAGAGACCCAGTACTTC
TRBJ2-7 TRBV7-9 TRBD2 - CASSLGHGASGIRSYEQYF TGTGCCAGCAGCTTAGGACACGGAGCGAGCGGGATTAGGTCCTACGAGCAGTACTTC
TRBJ2-3 TRBV7-7 - - CASSLNYGGSDTQYF TGTGCTAGCAGCCTAAATTACGGGGGTTCAGATACGCAGTATTTT
TRBJ1-4 TRBV7-2 - - CASSRSNEKLFF TGTGCCAGCAGCCGGAGTAATGAAAAACTGTTTTTT
TRBJ2-2 TRBV2 TRBD2 - CASSEGTSDTGELFF TGTGCCAGCAGTGAAGGGACTAGCGACACCGGGGAGCTGTTTTTT
TRBJ1-2 TRBV11-2 TRBD1 once CASRGTGGVFYGYTF TGTGCCAGCAGAGGGACAGGGGGCGTCTTCTATGGCTACACCTTC
TRBJ1-3 TRBV28 - - CASSSHTGTSGNTIYF TGTGCCAGCAGTTCACATACAGGAACCTCTGGAAACACCATATATTTT
TRBJ2-3 TRBV18 TRBD2 - CASSPPASGSGTQYF TGTGCCAGCTCACCACCGGCGAGCGGGAGTGGTACGCAGTATTTT
TRBJ1-3 TRBV5-5 - - CASSYRDNSGNTIYF TGTGCCAGCAGCTACCGGGACAACTCTGGAAACACCATATATTTT
TRBJ2-5 TRBV21-1 - - CASSKALRGETQYF TGTGCCAGCAGCAAAGCGCTTAGGGGAGAGACCCAGTACTTC
TRBJ2-1 TRBV27 - - CASSIPTGQPSCFYNEQFF TGTGCCAGCAGCATACCAACAGGACAGCCGAGTTGCTTTTACAATGAGCAGTTCTTC
TRBJ2-7 TRBV5-1 TRBD1 - CASRDRNGAYEQYF TGCGCCAGCCGGGACAGAAACGGAGCCTACGAGCAGTACTTC
TRBJ2-1 TRBV11-3 TRBD2 once CASSLGQRGPLDEQFF TGTGCCAGCAGCCTCGGCCAGCGGGGGCCCTTGGATGAGCAGTTCTTC
TRBJ2-1 TRBV7-9 - - CASSLDPSASQGQFF TGTGCCAGCAGCTTAGATCCGTCTGCTTCTCAGGGTCAGTTCTTC
TRBJ2-2 TRBV7-3 TRBD2 - CASSRFLAGVTGELFF TGTGCCAGCAGTCGATTTTTAGCGGGAGTCACCGGGGAGCTGTTTTTT
TRBJ2-7 TRBV5-6 TRBD1 - CASSWVTGMSEQYF TGTGCCAGCAGCTGGGTGACAGGGATGAGCGAGCAGTACTTC
TRBJ1-4 TRBV5-5 - - CASSLGGGRNEKLFF TGTGCCAGCAGCCTGGGCGGGGGCCGTAATGAAAAACTGTTTTTT
TRBJ2-5 TRBV5-5 TRBD1 - CASSVTGEETQYF TGTGCCAGCAGCGTAACAGGGGAAGAGACCCAGTACTTC
TRBJ1-1 TRBV9 - - CASSVATGNTEAFF TGTGCCAGCAGCGTAGCTACGGGGAACACTGAAGCTTTCTTT
TRBJ2-7 TRBV6-5 TRBD1 few CASSTPGTANEQYF TGTGCCAGCAGTACGCCCGGGACAGCCAACGAGCAGTACTTC
TRBJ2-2 TRBV7-8 - - CASSLDRVGELFF TGTGCCAGCAGCTTAGACAGGGTAGGGGAGCTGTTTTTT
TRBJ1-2 TRBV7-9 TRBD1 - CSSSGTGGIPPYGYTF TGTTCCAGCTCCGGGACAGGGGGTATTCCCCCCTATGGCTACACCTTC
TRBJ2-1 TRBV5-4 - - CASSPPTSDYPRFF TGTGCCAGCTCACCCCCCACCTCGGACTACCCGAGGTTCTTC
TRBJ1-2 TRBV7-9 - once CASSLAGGRANYGYTF TGTGCCAGCAGCTTAGCGGGGGGGCGTGCTAACTATGGCTACACCTTC
TRBJ2-1 TRBV7-9 - - CASSPSGGNEQFF TGTGCCAGCAGCCCCTCCGGCGGGAATGAGCAGTTCTTC
TRBJ2-5 TRBV2 TRBD2 - CASTVFGGAETQYF TGTGCCAGCACGGTTTTCGGGGGGGCAGAGACCCAGTACTTC
TRBJ1-1 TRBV19 - - CASSPRDFNTEAFF TGTGCCAGTAGTCCCCGGGACTTTAACACTGAAGCTTTCTTT
TRBJ1-1 TRBV30 - - CAWSPQGDTEAFF TGTGCCTGGAGTCCACAGGGAGACACTGAAGCTTTCTTT
TRBJ2-3 TRBV6-5 TRBD1 - CASSYGQGNTDTQYF TGTGCCAGCAGTTACGGACAGGGGAACACAGATACGCAGTATTTT
TRBJ2-3 TRBV7-3 - - CASSLNPTDTQYF TGTGCCAGCAGCTTAAATCCGACAGATACGCAGTATTTT
TRBJ1-5 TRBV2 TRBD1 - CASSEQGAGQPQHF TGTGCCAGCAGTGAACAGGGGGCGGGTCAGCCCCAGCATTTT
TRBJ1-3 TRBV7-2 - - CASSFQQGGNTIYF TGTGCCAGCAGCTTCCAACAGGGTGGAAACACCATATATTTT
TRBJ2-1 TRBV10-1 TRBD2 - CASRVAGTPNEQFF TGCGCCAGCAGAGTAGCGGGGACACCGAATGAGCAGTTCTTC
TRBJ2-1 TRBV19 TRBD2 - CASTPGLAGENEQFF TGTGCCAGTACTCCGGGACTAGCGGGAGAGAATGAGCAGTTCTTC
TRBJ2-7 TRBV27 TRBD1 - CATSRGPTTYEQYF TGTGCCACCTCGAGGGGGCCCACCACCTACGAGCAGTACTTC
TRBJ2-1 TRBV29-1 - few CSPPGIGDEQFF TGCAGCCCTCCTGGGATCGGGGATGAGCAGTTCTTC
TRBJ2-1 TRBV28 TRBD2 - CASSRGGASHEQFF TGTGCCAGCAGTCGGGGGGGGGCCTCTCATGAGCAGTTCTTC
TRBJ2-7 TRBV2 - - CASSEDPRGSYEQYF TGTGCCAGCAGTGAAGATCCTAGGGGCTCCTACGAGCAGTACTTC
TRBJ2-7 TRBV6-5 TRBD1 - CASSLKTGGSYEQYF TGTGCCAGCAGCCTAAAGACAGGGGGCTCCTACGAGCAGTACTTC
TRBJ2-5 TRBV28 - once CASNEWAGEGGETQYF TGTGCCAGCAACGAGTGGGCGGGAGAGGGGGGCGAGACCCAGTACTTC
TRBJ2-3 TRBV9 TRBD2 once CASSPGLAGGTDTQYF TGTGCCAGCAGCCCAGGACTAGCGGGGGGCACAGATACGCAGTATTTT
TRBJ1-3 TRBV2 - - CASSEQGNSGNTIYF TGTGCCAGCAGCGAACAGGGAAACTCTGGAAACACCATATATTTT
TRBJ2-4 TRBV28 - - CASSLYRDSNIQYF TGTGCCAGCAGTTTATATCGAGATTCGAACATTCAGTACTTC
TRBJ1-5 TRBV30 TRBD1 - CAWAGQGGNQPQHF TGTGCCTGGGCCGGACAGGGGGGTAATCAGCCCCAGCATTTT
TRBJ1-1 TRBV10-3 TRBD1 - CAISPEQGRTEAFF TGTGCCATCAGTCCGGAACAGGGGAGAACTGAAGCTTTCTTT
TRBJ2-7 TRBV7-8 TRBD1 - CASSFPPGQGHYEQYF TGTGCCAGCAGCTTCCCTCCGGGACAGGGCCACTACGAGCAGTACTTC
TRBJ1-2 TRBV5-1 - - CASSLDSFQGYTF TGCGCCAGCAGCTTGGACAGCTTTCAGGGCTACACCTTC
TRBJ2-3 TRBV7-2 TRBD1 - CASSSLGQGGDTQYF TGTGCCAGCAGCTCTTTAGGACAGGGGGGAGATACGCAGTATTTT